These 28 T cell receptor beta chains share one sample of origin, sequenced in a study of monozygotic twins with inflammatory bowel disease (dated by TCRdb to the late 2010s). Libraries were made using 5' RACE. TCRdb records Illumina HiSeq 2500 as the sequencer. After reprocessing by TCRdb, each CDR3 protein sequence is one entry, and no DNA is given. The sample's clone listing holds around 200,000 distinct CDR3 sequences. The ten top clones hold less than 2% of the sample. Sequenced sample: blood. The receptors originated from a human donor with ulcerative colitis or Crohn's disease, or a healthy co-twin of an affected twin (not recorded which).

The J gene is TRBJ1-1, the V gene TRBV5-1; TCRdb reports TRBD1, a call that lacks DNA to check it against. CDR3 length equals 14 residues. Germline CDR1 is SGHRS and CDR2 is YFSETQ. CDR3 sequence reads: CASSSDGQGTEAFF.

This sequence joins TRBV6-1 and TRBJ1-2. Germline CDR1 is MNHNS and CDR2 is SASEGT. The CDR3 covers 17 residues. The CDR3 sequence: CASSRTQVANPNYGYTF.

The chain has TRBV5-1 and TRBJ2-7; TCRdb picks TRBD2, but there is no DNA to check that call. The CDR3 has 13 amino acids. CDR1 and CDR2 (germline): SGHRS, YFSETQ. CDR3 loop: CASSRGPFYEQYF.

The V gene is TRBV5-5, the J gene TRBJ2-1; TCRdb returns TRBD2, unconfirmable since there is no DNA. The germline gives CDR1 SGHKS, CDR2 YYEKEE (reference sequence). The CDR3 runs to 15 residues. CDR3 loop: CASSQSGSPYNEQFF.

The chain has TRBV6-1 and TRBJ1-2. CDR3 length: 13 amino acids. In germline, CDR1 is MNHNS, CDR2 SASEGT. CDR3: CASGETFSYGYTF.

The rearrangement joins TRBV7-9 to TRBJ1-4; TCRdb designates TRBD1, a call that cannot be tested without DNA. CDR3 length equals 13 residues. Germline V gene data show CDR1 as SEHNR and CDR2 as FQNEAQ (reference sequence). CDR3 region: CASSLNEGEKLFF. Complete variable domain (other parts from reference TRBV7-9 and TRBJ1-4): DTGVSQNPRHKITKRGQNVTFRCDPISEHNRLYWYRQTLGQGPEFLTYFQNEAQLEKSRLLSDRFSAERPKGSFSTLEIQRTEQGDSAMYLCASSLNEGEKLFFGSGTQLSVL.

This chain joins TRBV7-9 and TRBJ1-4; TCRdb's D call, TRBD1, is unchecked because there is no DNA. The CDR3 is made up of 15 amino acids. The V gene's germline CDR1 is SEHNR and CDR2 FQNEAQ (reference sequence). The CDR3 reads CASSPTGGGNEKLFF.

This chain uses TRBV7-2 with TRBJ2-1; TCRdb outputs TRBD1, but without DNA this stays unchecked. Germline V CDR1 and CDR2: SGHTA, FQGNSA. This CDR3 region has 15 residues. The CDR3 sequence: CASSLSQGGRNEQFF.

This chain joins TRBV3-1 and TRBJ1-3. The germline V gene has CDR1 LGHDT and CDR2 YNNKEL (reference sequence). The CDR3 spans 13 residues. CDR3 sequence: CASSQDGRNTIYF.

The V and J genes are TRBV29-1 and TRBJ2-2; the D call of TRBD2 rests on TCRdb alone, since no DNA is present to check it. Looked up from germline, CDR1 is SQVTM and CDR2 is ANQGSEA. The CDR3 runs to 20 residues. The CDR3 spells CSVEPFSPGGAGRGTGELFF.

The CDR3 loop reads CASSSRQGRNSPLHF. This rearrangement joins TRBV2 to TRBJ1-6; the TCRdb call, TRBD1, lacks DNA for checking. CDR1 SNHLY and CDR2 FYNNEI come from the germline V gene. The CDR3 is 15 amino acids.

The CDR3 sequence is CASSPQGQSYEQYF. The V and J genes are TRBV5-6 and TRBJ2-7; no DNA is available, so the TRBD1 call from TCRdb remains unchecked. Germline CDR1 reads SGHDT; CDR2 reads YYEEEE. This CDR3 spans 14 amino acids.

CDR3 amino acids: CASSFMMQTADTQYF. V and J are TRBV5-6 and TRBJ2-3. The germline gives CDR1 SGHDT, CDR2 YYEEEE. The CDR3 sequence is 15 residues long.

The rearrangement joins TRBV4-1 to TRBJ2-2; TCRdb indicates TRBD2, and absent DNA this call remains unverified. CDR3 length: 16 amino acids. Germline V gives CDR1 MGHRA, CDR2 YSYEKL. The CDR3 loop is CASSQAPARGTGELFF.

V is TRBV11-2 and J is TRBJ2-1. The CDR3 is made up of 15 amino acids. Germline lookup yields CDR1 SGHAT and CDR2 FQNNGV. Here the CDR3 reads CASSLEEYSYNEQFF.

The gene calls are TRBV15 and TRBJ2-5; TCRdb's D gene call, TRBD1, goes unchecked for lack of DNA. Germline lookup yields CDR1 LNHNV and CDR2 YYDKDF (reference sequence). The CDR3 spans 15 residues. CDR3 sequence: CATSRDHGQQETQYF.

This rearrangement joins TRBV12-3 or TRBV12-4 to TRBJ2-3; the D call from TCRdb, TRBD1, cannot be confirmed without DNA. This CDR3 spans 14 amino acids. The CDR3 reads CASILGGGTDTQYF.

The V and J genes are TRBV5-1 and TRBJ2-7; TCRdb indicates TRBD2, and absent DNA this call remains unverified. The CDR3 runs 18 residues. Germline values: CDR1 SGHRS, CDR2 YFSETQ. This CDR3 reads CASSLATSGFPGDYEQYF.

V gene TRBV5-1 combines with J gene TRBJ1-6; the TCRdb call, TRBD1, lacks DNA for checking. The CDR3 is 15 residues long. Germline V CDR1 and CDR2: SGHRS, YFSETQ. CDR3 sequence: CASSSLTGWGSPLHF. Full variable domain (remainder filled in from reference TRBV5-1 and TRBJ1-6): KAGVTQTPRYLIKTRGQQVTLSCSPISGHRSVSWYQQTPGQGLQFLFEYFSETQRNKGNFPGRFSGRQFSNSRSEMNVSTLELGDSALYLCASSSLTGWGSPLHFGNGTRLTVT.

The rearrangement uses TRBV12-3 or TRBV12-4 and TRBJ1-5; absent DNA, TCRdb's TRBD1 call cannot be checked. The CDR3 length is 15 residues. The CDR3 sequence: CASSRQGQGNQPQHF.

This chain connects TRBV4-1 to TRBJ2-2; the D call of TRBD1 rests on TCRdb alone, since no DNA is present to check it. CDR1 is MGHRA, CDR2 YSYEKL, per germline. This CDR3 contains 22 residues. CDR3: CASSQFHMSGGGFKLNTGELFF.

The chain carries TRBV20-1 and TRBJ1-3; TCRdb's D call of TRBD1 is untestable without DNA. From germline, CDR1 is DFQATT and CDR2 SNEGSKA (reference sequence). The CDR3 loop spans 14 amino acids. CDR3 amino acids: CSARWDRGANTIYF.

The chain employs TRBV28 and TRBJ2-7; TCRdb's assignment of TRBD1 cannot be checked, as there is no DNA. CDR1 is MDHEN and CDR2 is SYDVKM in the germline V gene. The CDR3 sequence is 14 residues long. Here the CDR3 reads CASSWTGNLYEQYF.

This chain joins TRBV7-2 and TRBJ1-5; TCRdb lists TRBD1, though no DNA is available to test this call. This CDR3 is built from 15 residues. Germline V CDR1 and CDR2: SGHTA, FQGNSA. CDR3 amino acids: CASSPWTGGNQPQHF.

The V and J genes are TRBV11-2 and TRBJ2-7; TCRdb indicates TRBD1, and absent DNA this call remains unverified. From germline, CDR1 is SGHAT and CDR2 FQNNGV. This CDR3 is built from 13 residues. The CDR3 protein is CASSRDRVHEQYF. Full variable domain (remainder filled in from reference TRBV11-2 and TRBJ2-7): EAGVAQSPRYKIIEKRQSVAFWCNPISGHATLYWYQQILGQGPKLLIQFQNNGVVDDSQLPKDRFSAERLKGVDSTLKIQPAKLEDSAVYLCASSRDRVHEQYFGPGTRLTVT.

The chain is built from TRBV20-1 and TRBJ1-4; TCRdb's D call of TRBD1 is untestable without DNA. This CDR3 spans 15 amino acids. Looked up from germline, CDR1 is DFQATT and CDR2 is SNEGSKA (reference sequence). The CDR3 here is CSAIDSQASYEKLFF.

The rearrangement joins TRBV12-3 or TRBV12-4 to TRBJ2-1. The CDR3 length is 15 residues. Here the CDR3 reads CASGNRQTLYNEQFF.

The chain combines TRBV5-1 with TRBJ2-5. Per germline, CDR1 SGHRS and CDR2 YFSETQ. This CDR3 is built from 11 residues. CDR3 in amino acids: CASSLHETQYF. The entire variable domain, with the rest obtained from reference TRBV5-1 and TRBJ2-5, is as follows: KAGVTQTPRYLIKTRGQQVTLSCSPISGHRSVSWYQQTPGQGLQFLFEYFSETQRNKGNFPGRFSGRQFSNSRSEMNVSTLELGDSALYLCASSLHETQYFGPGTRLLVL.